The source of this TCR beta chain is a study of T cells in Graves' hyperthyroidism and ophthalmopathy. Study-level results: Ophthalmopathy, as predicted by the model, came a median about six months after the prediction.

TCR beta CDR3 regions were amplified from RNA. The primer set for the first-round RT-PCR of the TCR CDR3 was HTBI. From the multiplex PCR reads, TCRdb called clonotypes with MiXCR, one entry per CDR3 protein. Among about 420,000 distinct CDR3 sequences, about a sixth were seen once, and the ten largest hold roughly 14%. This clonotype was seen more than once but under ten times. The antigen is not known. The germline gives CDR1 SGHVS, CDR2 FNYEAQ. This CDR3 contains 16 residues. The trim removed 6 bases at V and 0 bases at J, leaving 7 bases unmatched. Sequenced material: blood. The rearrangement links TRBV7-6 to TRBJ2-1, with TRBD1 matching 8 bases. The TCR originated in a woman under 30 with Graves' hyperthyroidism. CDR3 sequence: CASRQITGGSYNEQFF. CDR3 sequence (DNA): TGTGCCAGCAGACAAATAACAGGGGGCTCCTACAATGAGCAGTTCTTC.